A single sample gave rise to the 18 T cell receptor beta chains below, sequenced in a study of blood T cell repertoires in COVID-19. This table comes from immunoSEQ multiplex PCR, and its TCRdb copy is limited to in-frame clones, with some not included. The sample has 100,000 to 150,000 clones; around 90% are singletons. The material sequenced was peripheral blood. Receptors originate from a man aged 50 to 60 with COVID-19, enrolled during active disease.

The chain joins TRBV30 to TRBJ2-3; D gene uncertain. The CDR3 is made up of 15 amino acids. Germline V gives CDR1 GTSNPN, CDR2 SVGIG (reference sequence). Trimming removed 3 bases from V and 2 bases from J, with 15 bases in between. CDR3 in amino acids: CAWRTGQINTDTQYF. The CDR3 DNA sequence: TGTGCCTGGAGAACGGGTCAGATCAACACAGATACGCAGTATTTT.

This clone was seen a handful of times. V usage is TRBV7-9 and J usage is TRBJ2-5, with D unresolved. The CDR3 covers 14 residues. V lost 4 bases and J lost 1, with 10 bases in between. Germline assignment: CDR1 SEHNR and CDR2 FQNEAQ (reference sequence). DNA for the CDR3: TGTGCCAGCAGCTCCGGTCTTCTCCAAGAGACCCAGTACTTC. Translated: CASSSGLLQETQYF.

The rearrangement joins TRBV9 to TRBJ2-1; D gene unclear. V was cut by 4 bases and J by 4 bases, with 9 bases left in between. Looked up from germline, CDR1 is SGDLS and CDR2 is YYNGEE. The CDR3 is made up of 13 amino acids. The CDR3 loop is CASSPSPYNEQFF. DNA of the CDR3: TGTGCCAGCAGCCCGAGTCCATACAATGAGCAGTTCTTC.

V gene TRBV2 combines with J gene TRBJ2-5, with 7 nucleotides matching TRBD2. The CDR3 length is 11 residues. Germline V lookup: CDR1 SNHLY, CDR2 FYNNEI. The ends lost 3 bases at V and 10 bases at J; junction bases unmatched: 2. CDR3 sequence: CASSDRDYQYF. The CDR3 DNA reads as TGTGCCAGCAGTGACCGGGACTACCAGTACTTC.

The CDR3 sequence: CASSQIAGGEGEKFF. DNA of the CDR3: TGTGCCAGCAGCCAGATAGCGGGAGGGGAGGGGGAGAAGTTCTTC. The chain combines TRBV4-2 with TRBJ2-1; 11 nucleotides line up with TRBD2. This CDR3 contains 15 residues. Germline trimming cut 3 bases from V and 14 bases from J; bases unmatched to any gene: 12. Germline CDR1 and CDR2: LGHNA and YNFKEQ.

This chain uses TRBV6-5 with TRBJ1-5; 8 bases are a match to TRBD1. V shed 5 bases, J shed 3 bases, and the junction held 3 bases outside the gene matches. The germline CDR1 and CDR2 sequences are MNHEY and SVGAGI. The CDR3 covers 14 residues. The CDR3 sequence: CASSPGQVNQPQHF. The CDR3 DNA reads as TGTGCCAGCAGTCCGGGACAGGTCAATCAGCCCCAGCATTTT.

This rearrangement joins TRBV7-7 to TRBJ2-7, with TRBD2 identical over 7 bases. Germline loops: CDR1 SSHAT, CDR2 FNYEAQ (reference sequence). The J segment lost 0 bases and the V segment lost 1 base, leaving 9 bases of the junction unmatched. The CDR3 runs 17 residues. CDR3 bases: TGTGCCAGCAGCTTAGTGGGAGGGAACCCCCTCTCCTACGAGCAGTACTTC. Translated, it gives CASSLVGGNPLSYEQYF.

CDR3 in amino acids: CAWSWAGRDTEAFF. The CDR3 nucleotides are TGTGCCTGGAGTTGGGCCGGGAGGGACACTGAAGCTTTCTTT. The chain joins TRBV30 to TRBJ1-1; D uncertain. V gave up 2 bases and J gave up 3 bases, with 13 bases separating them. The length of the CDR3 is 14 residues. Germline loops: CDR1 GTSNPN, CDR2 SVGIG (reference sequence).

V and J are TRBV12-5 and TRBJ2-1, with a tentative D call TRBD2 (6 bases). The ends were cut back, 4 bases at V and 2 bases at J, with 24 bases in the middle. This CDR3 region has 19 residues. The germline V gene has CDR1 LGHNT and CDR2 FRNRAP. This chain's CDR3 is CASGSLTGTGRDAYNEQFF. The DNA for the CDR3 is TGTGCTAGTGGTTCCTTGACCGGAACCGGGAGAGACGCCTACAATGAGCAGTTCTTC. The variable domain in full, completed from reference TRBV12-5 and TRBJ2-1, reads DARVTQTPRHKVTEMGQEVTMRCQPILGHNTVFWYRQTMMQGLELLAYFRNRAPLDDSGMPKDRFSAEMPDATLATLKIQPSEPRDSAVYFCASGSLTGTGRDAYNEQFFGPGTRLTVL.

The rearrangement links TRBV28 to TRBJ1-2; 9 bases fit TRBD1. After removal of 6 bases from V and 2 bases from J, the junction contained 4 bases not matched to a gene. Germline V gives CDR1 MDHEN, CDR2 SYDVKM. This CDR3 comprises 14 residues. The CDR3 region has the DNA TGTGCCAGCAGCAATGGACAGGGGAACTATGGCTACACCTTC. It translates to CASSNGQGNYGYTF.

CDR3 bases: TGTGCCAGCAGCAAAGGGGGGACAGGGATTAGCACAGATACGCAGTATTTT. Translated: CASSKGGTGISTDTQYF. The rearrangement links TRBV21-1 to TRBJ2-3; the DNA was not used to check the table's D call, TRBD1. TRBV21-1 is a pseudogene. The CDR3 has 17 residues.

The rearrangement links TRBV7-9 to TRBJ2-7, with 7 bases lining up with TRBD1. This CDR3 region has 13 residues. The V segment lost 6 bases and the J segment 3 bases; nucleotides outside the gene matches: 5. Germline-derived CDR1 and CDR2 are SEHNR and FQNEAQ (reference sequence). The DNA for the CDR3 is TGTGCCAGCAGTCACGACAGGGACTACGAGCAGTACTTC. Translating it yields CASSHDRDYEQYF.

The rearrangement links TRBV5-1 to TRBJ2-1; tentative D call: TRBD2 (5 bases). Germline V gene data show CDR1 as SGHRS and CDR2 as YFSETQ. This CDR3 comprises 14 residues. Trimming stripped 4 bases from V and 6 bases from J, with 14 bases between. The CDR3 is CASSERTAGNEQFF. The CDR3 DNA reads TGCGCCAGCAGCGAGAGGACCGCGGGCAATGAGCAGTTCTTC. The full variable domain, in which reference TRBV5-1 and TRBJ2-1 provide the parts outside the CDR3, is KAGVTQTPRYLIKTRGQQVTLSCSPISGHRSVSWYQQTPGQGLQFLFEYFSETQRNKGNFPGRFSGRQFSNSRSEMNVSTLELGDSALYLCASSERTAGNEQFFGPGTRLTVL.

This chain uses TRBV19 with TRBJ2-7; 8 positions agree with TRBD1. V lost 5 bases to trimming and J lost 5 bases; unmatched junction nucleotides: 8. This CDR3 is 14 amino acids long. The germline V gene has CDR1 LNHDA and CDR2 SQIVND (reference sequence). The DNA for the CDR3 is TGTGCCAGTAGTCCCGGGATGACAGGGGACGAGCAGTACTTC. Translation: CASSPGMTGDEQYF.

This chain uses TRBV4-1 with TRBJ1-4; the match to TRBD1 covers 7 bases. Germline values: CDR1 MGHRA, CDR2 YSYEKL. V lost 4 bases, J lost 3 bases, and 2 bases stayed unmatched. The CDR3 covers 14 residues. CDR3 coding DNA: TGCGCCAGCAGCCTAGACAGGGCTAATGAAAAACTGTTTTTT. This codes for CASSLDRANEKLFF.

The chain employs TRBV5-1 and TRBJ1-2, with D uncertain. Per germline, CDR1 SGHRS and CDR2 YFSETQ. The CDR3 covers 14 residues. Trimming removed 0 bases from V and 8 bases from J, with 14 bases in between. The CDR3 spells CASSLGQDSEGYTF. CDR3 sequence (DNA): TGCGCCAGCAGCTTGGGTCAGGATTCGGAAGGCTACACCTTC.

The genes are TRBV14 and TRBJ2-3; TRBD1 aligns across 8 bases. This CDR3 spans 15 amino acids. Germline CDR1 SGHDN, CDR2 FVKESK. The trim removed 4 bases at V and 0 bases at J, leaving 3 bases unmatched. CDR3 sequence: CASSRTGSSTDTQYF. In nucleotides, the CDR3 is TGTGCCAGCAGCCGGACAGGGTCTAGCACAGATACGCAGTATTTT.

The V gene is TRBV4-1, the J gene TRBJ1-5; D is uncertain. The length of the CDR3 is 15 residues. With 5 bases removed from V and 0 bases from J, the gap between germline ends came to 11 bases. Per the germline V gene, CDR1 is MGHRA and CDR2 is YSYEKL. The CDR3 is CASSASRVSNQPQHF. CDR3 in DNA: TGCGCCAGCAGCGCTTCGAGGGTTAGCAATCAGCCCCAGCATTTT.